This TCR beta chain came from a study of shared clonotypes between healthy human individuals. Regarding the study as a whole: In a handful of donors, roughly 5.2% of naive CD4 clonotypes appeared in common. The donor pool, a small one, limited the genetic and exposure-history diversity represented. Among donors, sharing of clonotypes was expected to be affected by sequencing depth.

Naive CD8 cells lacked CD45RO and underwent positive selection for CCR7, leaving out terminally differentiated effector memory CD45RA+ cells. Donors were healthy HIV-negative adults without recently reported acute infections or vaccinations. V lost 4 bases, J lost 2 bases, and 8 bases lay in between. Germline-derived CDR1 and CDR2 are SQVTM and ANQGSEA. The CDR3 totals 12 residues. TCRdb keeps only in-frame clones here, not all; method: immunoSEQ multiplex PCR. This repertoire shows millions of clones, about 95% found once; its top ten account for 1.1%. Comment on this clone: The antigen is undetermined.

The sequenced material came from naive CD8+ T cells sorted from blood. The TCR originated in a young man in good health. The chain employs TRBV29-1 and TRBJ2-5; the D gene is possibly TRBD1 (5 bases). CDR3 in DNA: TGCAGCGTTGGCGCAGGGCAAGAGACCCAGTACTTC. It specifies CSVGAGQETQYF.